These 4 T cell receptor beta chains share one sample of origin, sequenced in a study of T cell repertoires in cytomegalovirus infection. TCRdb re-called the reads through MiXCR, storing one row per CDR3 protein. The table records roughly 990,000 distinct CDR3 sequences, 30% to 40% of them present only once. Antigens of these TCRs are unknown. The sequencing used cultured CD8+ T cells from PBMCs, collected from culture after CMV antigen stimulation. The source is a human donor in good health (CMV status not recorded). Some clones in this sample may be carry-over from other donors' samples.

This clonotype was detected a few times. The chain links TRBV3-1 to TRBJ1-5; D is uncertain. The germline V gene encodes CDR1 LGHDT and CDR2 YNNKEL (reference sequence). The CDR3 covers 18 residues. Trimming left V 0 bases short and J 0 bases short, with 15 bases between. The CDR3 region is CASSQDGPPVPSNQPQHF. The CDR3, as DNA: TGTGCCAGCAGCCAAGATGGGCCGCCAGTACCTAGCAATCAGCCCCAGCATTTT.

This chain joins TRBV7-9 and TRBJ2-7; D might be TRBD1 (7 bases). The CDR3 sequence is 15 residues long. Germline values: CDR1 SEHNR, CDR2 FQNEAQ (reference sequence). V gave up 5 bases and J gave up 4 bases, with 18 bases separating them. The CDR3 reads CASSPPDRAGYEQYF. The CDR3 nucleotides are TGTGCCAGCAGCCCACCAGACAGGGCGGGGTACGAGCAGTACTTC.

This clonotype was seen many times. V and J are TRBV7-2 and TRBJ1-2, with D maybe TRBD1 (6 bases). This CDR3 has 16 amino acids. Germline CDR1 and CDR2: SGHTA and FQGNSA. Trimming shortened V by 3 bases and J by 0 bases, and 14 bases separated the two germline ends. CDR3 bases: TGTGCCAGCAGCTTCCCCATGGGGGCCTCTAACTATGGCTACACCTTC. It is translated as CASSFPMGASNYGYTF. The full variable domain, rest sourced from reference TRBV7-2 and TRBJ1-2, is GAGVSQSPSNKVTEKGKDVELRCDPISGHTALYWYRQSLGQGLEFLIYFQGNSAPDKSGLPSDRFSAERTGGSVSTLTIQRTQQEDSAVYLCASSFPMGASNYGYTFGSGTRLTVV.

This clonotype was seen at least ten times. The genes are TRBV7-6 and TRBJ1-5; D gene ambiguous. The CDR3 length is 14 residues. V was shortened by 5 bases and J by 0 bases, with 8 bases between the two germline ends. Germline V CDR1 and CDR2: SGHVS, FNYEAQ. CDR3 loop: CASSPDYSNQPQHF. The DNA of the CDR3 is TGTGCCAGCAGCCCCGACTATAGCAATCAGCCCCAGCATTTT.